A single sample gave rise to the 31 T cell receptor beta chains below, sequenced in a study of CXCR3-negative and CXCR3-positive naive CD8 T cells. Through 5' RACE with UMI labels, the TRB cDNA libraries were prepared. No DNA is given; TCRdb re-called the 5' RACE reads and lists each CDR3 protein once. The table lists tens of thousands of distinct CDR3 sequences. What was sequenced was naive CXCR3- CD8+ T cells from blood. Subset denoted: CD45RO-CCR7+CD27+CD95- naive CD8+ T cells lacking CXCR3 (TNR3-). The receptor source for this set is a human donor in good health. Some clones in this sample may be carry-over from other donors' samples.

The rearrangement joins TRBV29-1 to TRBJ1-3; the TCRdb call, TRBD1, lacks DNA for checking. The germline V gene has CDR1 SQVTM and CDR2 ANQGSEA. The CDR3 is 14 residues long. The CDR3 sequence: CSVEQGVSGNTIYF.

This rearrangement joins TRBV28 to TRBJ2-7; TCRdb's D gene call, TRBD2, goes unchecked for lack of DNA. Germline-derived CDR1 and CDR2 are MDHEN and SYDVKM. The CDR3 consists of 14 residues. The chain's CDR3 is CASRPIAGGHEQYF.

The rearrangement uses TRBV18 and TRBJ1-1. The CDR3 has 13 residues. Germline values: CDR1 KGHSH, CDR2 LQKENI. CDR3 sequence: CASSPGGRTEAFF.

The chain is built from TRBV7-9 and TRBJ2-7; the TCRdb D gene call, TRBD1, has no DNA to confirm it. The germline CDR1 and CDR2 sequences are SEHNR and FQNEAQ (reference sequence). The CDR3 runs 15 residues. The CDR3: CASSPQQGVSYEQYF. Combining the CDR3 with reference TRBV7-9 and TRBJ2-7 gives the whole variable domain DTGVSQNPRHKITKRGQNVTFRCDPISEHNRLYWYRQTLGQGPEFLTYFQNEAQLEKSRLLSDRFSAERPKGSFSTLEIQRTEQGDSAMYLCASSPQQGVSYEQYFGPGTRLTVT.

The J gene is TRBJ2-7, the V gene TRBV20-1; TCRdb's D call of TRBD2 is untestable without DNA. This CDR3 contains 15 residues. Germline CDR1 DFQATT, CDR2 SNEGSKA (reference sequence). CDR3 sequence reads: CSASGTSHNPYEQYF.

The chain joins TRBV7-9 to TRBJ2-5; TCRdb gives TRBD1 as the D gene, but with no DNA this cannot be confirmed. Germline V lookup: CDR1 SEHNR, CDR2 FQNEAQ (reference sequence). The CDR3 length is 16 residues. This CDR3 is CASSPYDRGFKETQYF.

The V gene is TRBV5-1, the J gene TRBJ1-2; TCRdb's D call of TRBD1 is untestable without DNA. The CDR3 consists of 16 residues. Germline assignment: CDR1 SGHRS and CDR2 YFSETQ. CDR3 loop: CASSFYGGGGTDGYTF.

The chain's CDR3 is CSADKWDSRNEQFF. The V call is TRBV20-1, the J call TRBJ2-1; TCRdb names TRBD1, which stays unverified in the absence of DNA. This CDR3 region has 14 residues. Per germline, CDR1 DFQATT and CDR2 SNEGSKA (reference sequence).

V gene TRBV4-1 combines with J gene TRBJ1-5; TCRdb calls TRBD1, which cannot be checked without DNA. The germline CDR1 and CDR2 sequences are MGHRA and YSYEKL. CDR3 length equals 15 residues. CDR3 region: CASSQDLGAGQPQHF.

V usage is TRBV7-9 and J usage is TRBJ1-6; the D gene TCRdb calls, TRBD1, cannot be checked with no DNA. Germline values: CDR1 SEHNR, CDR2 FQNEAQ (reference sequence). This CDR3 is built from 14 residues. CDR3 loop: CASSETGGMSPLHF.

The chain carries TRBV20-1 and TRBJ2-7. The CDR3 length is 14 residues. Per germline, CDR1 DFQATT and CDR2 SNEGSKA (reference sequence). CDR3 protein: CSARDRPISYEQYF.

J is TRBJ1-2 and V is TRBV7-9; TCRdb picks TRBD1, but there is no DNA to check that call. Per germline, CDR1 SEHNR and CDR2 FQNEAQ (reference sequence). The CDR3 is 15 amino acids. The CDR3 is CASSLFDRDDDGYTF.

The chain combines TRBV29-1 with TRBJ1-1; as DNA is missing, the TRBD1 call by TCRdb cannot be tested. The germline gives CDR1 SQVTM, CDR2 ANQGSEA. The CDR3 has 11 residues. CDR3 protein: CRVETGTEAFF.

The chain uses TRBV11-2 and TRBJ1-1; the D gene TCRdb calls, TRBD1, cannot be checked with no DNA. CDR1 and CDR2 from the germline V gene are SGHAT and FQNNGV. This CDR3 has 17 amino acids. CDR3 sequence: CASRRGVTPMGNTEAFF.

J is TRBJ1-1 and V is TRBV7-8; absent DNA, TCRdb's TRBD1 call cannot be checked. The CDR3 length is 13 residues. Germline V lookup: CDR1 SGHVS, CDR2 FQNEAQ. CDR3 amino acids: CASSPLRGTEAFF.

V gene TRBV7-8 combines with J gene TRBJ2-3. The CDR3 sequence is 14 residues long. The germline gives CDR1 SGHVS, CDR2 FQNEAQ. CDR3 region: CASSGFVSTDTQYF.

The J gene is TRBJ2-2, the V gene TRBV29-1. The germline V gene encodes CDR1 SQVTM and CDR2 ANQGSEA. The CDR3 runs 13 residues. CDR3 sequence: CSVTQLNTGELFF.

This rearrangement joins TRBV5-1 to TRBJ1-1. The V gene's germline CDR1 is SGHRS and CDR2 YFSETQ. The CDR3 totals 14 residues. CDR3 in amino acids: CASSLGAGGTEAFF.

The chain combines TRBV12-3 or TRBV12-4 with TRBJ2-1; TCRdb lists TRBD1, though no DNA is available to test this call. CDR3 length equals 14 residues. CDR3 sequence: CASSLRGQGPEQFF.

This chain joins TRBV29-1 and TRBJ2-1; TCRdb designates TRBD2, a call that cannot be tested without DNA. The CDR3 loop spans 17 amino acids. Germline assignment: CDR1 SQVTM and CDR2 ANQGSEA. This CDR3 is CSVPGLADPSTYNEQFF.

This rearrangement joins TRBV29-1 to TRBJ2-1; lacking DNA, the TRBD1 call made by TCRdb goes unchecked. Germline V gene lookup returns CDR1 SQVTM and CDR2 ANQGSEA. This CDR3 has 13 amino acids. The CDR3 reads CSVEGGGRNEQFF.

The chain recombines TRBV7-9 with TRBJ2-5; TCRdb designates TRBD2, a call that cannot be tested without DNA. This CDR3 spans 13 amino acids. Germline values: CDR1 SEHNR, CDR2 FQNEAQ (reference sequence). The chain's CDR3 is CASSLRASETQYF.

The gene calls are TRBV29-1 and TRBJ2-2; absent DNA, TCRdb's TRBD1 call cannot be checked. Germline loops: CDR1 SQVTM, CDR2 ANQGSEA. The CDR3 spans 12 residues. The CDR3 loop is CSGLTGSGELFF.

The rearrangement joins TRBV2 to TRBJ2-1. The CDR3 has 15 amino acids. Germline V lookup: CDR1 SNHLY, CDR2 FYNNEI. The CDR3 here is CASSEAHGSYNEQFF.

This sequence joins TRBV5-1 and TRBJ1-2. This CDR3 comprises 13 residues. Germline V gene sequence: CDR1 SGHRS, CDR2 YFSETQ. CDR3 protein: CASSFEESHGYTF.

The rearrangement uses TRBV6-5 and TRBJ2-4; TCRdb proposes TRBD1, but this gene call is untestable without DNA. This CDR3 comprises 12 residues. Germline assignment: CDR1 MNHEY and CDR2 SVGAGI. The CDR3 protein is CASSPGPDIQYF.

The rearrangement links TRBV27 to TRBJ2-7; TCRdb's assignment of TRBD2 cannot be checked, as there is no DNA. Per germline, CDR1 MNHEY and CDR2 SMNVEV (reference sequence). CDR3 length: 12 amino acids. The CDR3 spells CASRRGGYEQYF.

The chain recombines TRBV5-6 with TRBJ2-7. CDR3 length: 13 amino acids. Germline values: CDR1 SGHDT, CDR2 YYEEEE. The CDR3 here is CASSPRVDYEQYF.

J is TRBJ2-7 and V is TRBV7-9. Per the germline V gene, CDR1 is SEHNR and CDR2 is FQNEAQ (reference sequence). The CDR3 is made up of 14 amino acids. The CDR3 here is CASSEVGSSYEQYF. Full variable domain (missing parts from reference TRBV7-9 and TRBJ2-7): DTGVSQNPRHKITKRGQNVTFRCDPISEHNRLYWYRQTLGQGPEFLTYFQNEAQLEKSRLLSDRFSAERPKGSFSTLEIQRTEQGDSAMYLCASSEVGSSYEQYFGPGTRLTVT.

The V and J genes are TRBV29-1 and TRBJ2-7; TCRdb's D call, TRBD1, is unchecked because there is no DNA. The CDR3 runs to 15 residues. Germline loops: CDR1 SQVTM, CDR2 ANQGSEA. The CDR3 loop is CSVEVGGQGAYEQYF.

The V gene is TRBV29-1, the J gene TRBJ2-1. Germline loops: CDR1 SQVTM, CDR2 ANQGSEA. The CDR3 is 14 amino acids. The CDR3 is CSATRKPIYNEQFF.